This is a list of T cell receptor beta chains from one sample in a study of T cells expressing NK-cell markers. TCRdb re-called the 5' RACE reads; one entry per CDR3 protein, DNA not given. The table lists approximately 150,000 distinct CDR3 sequences. Sequenced: blood T cells: a sorted CD56 or NKG2C T cell subset, CD4+ or CD8+ T cells, or bulk PBMC T cells (not recorded which). These receptors all stem from a man aged 18 to 29 in good health. Each CDR3 is given with its conserved first and last residue.

cdr3_aa: CASSRLAGDTQYF; j_call: TRBJ2-3; v_call: TRBV19
cdr3_aa: CASSLDEGLYSSYNEQFF; j_call: TRBJ2-1; v_call: TRBV11-2
cdr3_aa: CASSLGGLEGFF; j_call: TRBJ1-1; v_call: TRBV12-3/TRBV12-4
cdr3_aa: CASSLSDGLNEQFF; j_call: TRBJ2-1; v_call: TRBV6-5
cdr3_aa: CATGSGAQETQYF; j_call: TRBJ2-5; v_call: TRBV9
cdr3_aa: CACYGQGAHEQYF; j_call: TRBJ2-7; v_call: TRBV30
cdr3_aa: CASSEGTASTDTQYF; j_call: TRBJ2-3; v_call: TRBV5-1
cdr3_aa: CASSTLAGGLDEQYF; j_call: TRBJ2-7; v_call: TRBV27
cdr3_aa: CSVEDREGPYEQYF; j_call: TRBJ2-7; v_call: TRBV29-1
cdr3_aa: CASSYSNGAEQYF; j_call: TRBJ2-7; v_call: TRBV6-2/TRBV6-3
cdr3_aa: CASSFETGPTEAFF; j_call: TRBJ1-1; v_call: TRBV5-1
cdr3_aa: CASSISANNSPLHF; j_call: TRBJ1-6; v_call: TRBV19
cdr3_aa: CASSYSSQFSTDTQYF; j_call: TRBJ2-3; v_call: TRBV6-5
cdr3_aa: CASSWGILYNEQFF; j_call: TRBJ2-1; v_call: TRBV12-3/TRBV12-4
cdr3_aa: CASSWRWGTEAFF; j_call: TRBJ1-1; v_call: TRBV5-4